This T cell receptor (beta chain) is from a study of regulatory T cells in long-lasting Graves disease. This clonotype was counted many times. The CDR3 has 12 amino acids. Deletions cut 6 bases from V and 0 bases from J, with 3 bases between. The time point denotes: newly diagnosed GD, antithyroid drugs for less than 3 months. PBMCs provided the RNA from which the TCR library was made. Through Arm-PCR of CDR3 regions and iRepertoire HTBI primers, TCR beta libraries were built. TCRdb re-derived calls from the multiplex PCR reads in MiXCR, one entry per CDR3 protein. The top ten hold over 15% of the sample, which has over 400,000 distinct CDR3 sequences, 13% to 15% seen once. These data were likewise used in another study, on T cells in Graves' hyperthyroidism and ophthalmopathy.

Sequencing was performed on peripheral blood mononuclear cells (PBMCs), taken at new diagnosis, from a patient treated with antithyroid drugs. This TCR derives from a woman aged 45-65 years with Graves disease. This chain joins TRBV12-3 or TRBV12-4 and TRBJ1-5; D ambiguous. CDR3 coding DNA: TGTGCCAGCAGGGATAGCAATCAGCCCCAGCATTTT. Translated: CASRDSNQPQHF.